The 24 T cell receptor beta chains presented below share a single source sample, sequenced in a study of Graves' ophthalmopathy and Graves' hyperthyroidism. The sequenced template was RNA, covering the TCR beta CDR3 region. RT-PCR was first run with HTBI primers, then multiplex PCR in a second round. In TCRdb, the multiplex PCR reads were re-called with MiXCR into one record per CDR3 protein. The sample holds about 590,000 distinct CDR3 sequences; roughly 40% are singletons and the top ten take roughly 4.5%. Specimen: peripheral blood or thyroid tissue (not recorded which). These receptors all come from an adult man with Graves' hyperthyroidism.

The chain couples TRBV9 to TRBJ2-1; 7 bases are a match to TRBD2. Germline assignment: CDR1 SGDLS and CDR2 YYNGEE. The CDR3 has 15 residues. V lost 0 bases to trimming and J lost 5 bases; unmatched junction nucleotides: 5. In DNA form, the CDR3 reads TGTGCCAGCAGCGTAGGGGGGGGTGGTGACAATGAGCAGTTCTTC. Its protein product is CASSVGGGGDNEQFF.

In this sample, this clonotype turned up a few times. J is TRBJ1-2 and V is TRBV28; perhaps TRBD1 as D (5 bases). The V gene's germline CDR1 is MDHEN and CDR2 SYDVKM. The CDR3 spans 14 residues. Trimming left V 3 bases short and J 4 bases short, with 12 bases between. The CDR3 nucleotides are TGTGCCAGCAGTTTGACAGACACCGGCTATGGCTACACCTTC. It yields the protein CASSLTDTGYGYTF.

The gene calls are TRBV6-5 and TRBJ1-5; D not certain. This CDR3 region has 17 residues. V gave up 0 bases and J gave up 4 bases, with 16 bases separating them. CDR1 is MNHEY, CDR2 SVGAGI, per germline. Written as DNA, the CDR3 is TGTGCCAGCAGTTACTCACCGGTGGGTATGGGAAATCAGCCCCAGCATTTT. The encoded protein is CASSYSPVGMGNQPQHF.

This clonotype was seen ten or more times. The chain couples TRBV24-1 to TRBJ1-5, with 8 positions matching TRBD1. From germline, CDR1 is KGHDR and CDR2 SFDVKD. The trim removed 4 bases at V and 5 bases at J, leaving 6 bases unmatched. This CDR3 region has 15 residues. CDR3 region: CATSDYGQGDQPQHF. For the CDR3, the DNA is TGTGCCACCAGTGACTATGGACAGGGCGATCAGCCCCAGCATTTT.

The chain uses TRBV2 and TRBJ1-6; TRBD1 is a possible D gene (6 bases). The CDR3 length is 14 residues. The V and J ends lost 2 bases and 7 bases respectively, with 9 bases between them. Germline V gene data show CDR1 as SNHLY and CDR2 as FYNNEI. CDR3 protein: CASSETRGNSPLHF. The CDR3 nucleotides are TGTGCCAGCAGTGAAACGAGGGGGAATTCACCCCTCCACTTT.

This chain joins TRBV7-6 and TRBJ2-2; 10 nucleotides agree with TRBD2. Germline trimming cut 4 bases from V and 2 bases from J; bases unmatched to any gene: 4. Germline V gene sequence: CDR1 SGHVS, CDR2 FNYEAQ. The CDR3 spans 16 residues. This chain's CDR3 is CASSSGLAINTGELFF. DNA of the CDR3: TGTGCCAGCAGCTCGGGACTAGCGATAAACACCGGGGAGCTGTTTTTT.

Regarding this clonotype: One junction end disagrees with the germline gene, perhaps due to a read error. The DNA of the CDR3 is TGTGCCACCAGAGGGAACAATGAGCAGTTCTTT. Protein product: CATRGNNEQFF. The V call is TRBV24-1, the J call TRBJ2-2; D unresolved. The CDR3 is 11 amino acids. Germline CDR1 KGHDR, CDR2 SFDVKD.

As to this clonotype: A much bigger clone sits one base away, suggesting this may be a read error. The genes are TRBV7-9 and TRBJ2-5; tentative D call: TRBD2 (5 bases). CDR1 and CDR2 from the germline V gene are SEHNR and FQNEAQ (reference sequence). V dropped 5 bases and J dropped 9 bases, with 16 bases sitting between them. This CDR3 has 13 amino acids. CDR3 DNA: TGTGCCAGCAGCCAACGGAACTTGGAGGCCCAGTACTTC. Protein product: CASSQRNLEAQYF. The full variable domain, in which reference TRBV7-9 and TRBJ2-5 provide the parts outside the CDR3, is DTGVSQNPRHKITKRGQNVTFRCDPISEHNRLYWYRQTLGQGPEFLTYFQNEAQLEKSRLLSDRFSAERPKGSFSTLEIQRTEQGDSAMYLCASSQRNLEAQYFGPGTRLLVL.

This clonotype was counted many times. The chain has TRBV7-9 and TRBJ2-5, with D unclear. This CDR3 is 15 amino acids long. Germline loops: CDR1 SEHNR, CDR2 FQNEAQ (reference sequence). V lost 4 bases, J lost 4 bases, and 16 bases lay in between. CDR3 nucleotide sequence: TGTGCCAGCAGCTCCCCCTCATGGGGTGGAGAGACCCAGTACTTC. As protein: CASSSPSWGGETQYF.

The chain carries TRBV25-1 and TRBJ2-5, with TRBD1 matching over 10 bases. This CDR3 has 16 amino acids. V shed 1 base, J shed 5 bases, and the junction held 7 bases outside the gene matches. Germline V gene lookup returns CDR1 MGHDK and CDR2 SYGVNS. CDR3 region: CASSELEGTGEETQYF. For the CDR3, the DNA is TGTGCCAGCAGTGAATTAGAGGGGACAGGGGAGGAGACCCAGTACTTC. Together with reference TRBV25-1 and TRBJ2-5, the CDR3 gives the full variable domain: EADIYQTPRYLVIGTGKKITLECSQTMGHDKMYWYQQDPGMELHLIHYSYGVNSTEKGDLSSESTVSRIRTEHFPLTLESARPSHTSQYLCASSELEGTGEETQYFGPGTRLLVL.

This clonotype was counted once. This chain connects TRBV7-2 to TRBJ1-4; D not resolved. This CDR3 is built from 16 residues. Germline V gene lookup returns CDR1 SGHTA and CDR2 FQGNSA. The V gene lost 1 base and the J gene lost 5 bases, with 14 bases spanning the gap. CDR3 sequence reads: CASSLVPQLNNEKLFF. In DNA form, the CDR3 reads TGTGCCAGCAGCTTAGTCCCGCAGCTTAACAATGAAAAACTGTTTTTT.

This chain uses TRBV11-1 with TRBJ1-6; D perhaps matches TRBD1 (6 bases). The germline gives CDR1 SGHAT, CDR2 FQDESV (reference sequence). The CDR3 length is 14 residues. Deletions cut 5 bases from V and 9 bases from J, with 14 bases between. CDR3 bases: TGTGCCAGCAGCAAAGCTGGGGGGCTTTCACCCCTCCACTTT. It is translated as CASSKAGGLSPLHF. The variable domain in full, with the rest retrieved from reference TRBV11-1 and TRBJ1-6, is EAEVAQSPRYKITEKSQAVAFWCDPISGHATLYWYRQILGQGPELLVQFQDESVVDDSQLPKDRFSAERLKGVDSTLKIQPAELGDSAMYLCASSKAGGLSPLHFGNGTRLTVT.

Comments on this clonotype: The CDR3 does not close with the conserved phenylalanine or tryptophan, likely indicating a read error. It is unclear where the CDR3 begins or ends on the DNA, so no DNA is shown, and the CDR3 is as TCRdb lists it. This chain connects TRBV10-3 to TRBJ1-4. Germline CDR1 is ENHRY and CDR2 is SYGVKD. The CDR3 length is 8 residues, termini included. The CDR3 is CAISAGGG.

V is TRBV5-6 and J is TRBJ2-7; the match to TRBD2 covers 10 bases. The CDR3 has 16 amino acids. After removal of 5 bases from V and 1 base from J, the junction contained 9 bases not matched to a gene. CDR1 and CDR2 from the germline V gene are SGHDT and YYEEEE. CDR3 in amino acids: CASSSPSGSKSYEQYF. The CDR3 coding sequence is TGTGCCAGCAGTTCCCCTAGCGGGAGTAAATCCTACGAGCAGTACTTC. The full variable domain, with the rest looked up from reference TRBV5-6 and TRBJ2-7, is DAGVTQSPTHLIKTRGQQVTLRCSPKSGHDTVSWYQQALGQGPQFIFQYYEEEERQRGNFPDRFSGHQFPNYSSELNVNALLLGDSALYLCASSSPSGSKSYEQYFGPGTRLTVT.

V is TRBV28 and J is TRBJ2-5, with 8 bases that match TRBD2. This CDR3 has 15 residues. Germline trimming cut 1 base from V and 2 bases from J; bases unmatched to any gene: 3. CDR1 and CDR2 from the germline V gene are MDHEN and SYDVKM. The CDR3 reads CASSLSRGAQETQYF. Here the CDR3 DNA reads TGTGCCAGCAGTTTATCGCGGGGGGCGCAAGAGACCCAGTACTTC. The full variable domain, with the rest looked up from reference TRBV28 and TRBJ2-5, is DVKVTQSSRYLVKRTGEKVFLECVQDMDHENMFWYRQDPGLGLRLIYFSYDVKMKEKGDIPEGYSVSREKKERFSLILESASTNQTSMYLCASSLSRGAQETQYFGPGTRLLVL.

This clonotype has only a few counts. The rearrangement links TRBV15 to TRBJ2-3; the match to TRBD2 covers 9 bases. The CDR3 is made up of 17 amino acids. V lost 0 bases, J lost 1 base, and 5 bases stayed unmatched. Germline-derived CDR1 and CDR2 are LNHNV and YYDKDF (reference sequence). The CDR3 reads CATSRDRAGGRTDTQYF. In DNA form, the CDR3 reads TGTGCCACCAGCAGAGATCGGGCGGGAGGGCGCACAGATACGCAGTATTTT.

As for this clonotype: It may be a read error: a sequence one base away is much more abundant. The V call is TRBV6-5, the J call TRBJ1-6; D not certain. The V gene's germline CDR1 is MNHEY and CDR2 SVGAGI. With 5 bases removed from V and 5 bases from J, the gap between germline ends came to 13 bases. The CDR3 spans 15 residues. In DNA form, the CDR3 reads TGTGCCAGCAGTGCGACTGGACCCAATAATTCACCCCTCCACTTT. Residues: CASSATGPNNSPLHF.

This chain connects TRBV6-5 to TRBJ2-7, with a possible D match to TRBD1 (6 bases). Germline V gives CDR1 MNHEY, CDR2 SVGAGI. This CDR3 is built from 13 residues. Trimming took off 6 bases at V and 2 bases at J, with 11 bases between the two ends. CDR3 protein: CASSGTLAYEQYF. The CDR3 DNA reads TGTGCCAGCAGCGGGACACTAGCCTACGAGCAGTACTTC.

The J gene is TRBJ2-7, the V gene TRBV19, with D possibly being TRBD1 or TRBD2 (5 bases each). Germline V gene data show CDR1 as LNHDA and CDR2 as SQIVND (reference sequence). Trimming left V 8 bases short and J 3 bases short, with 14 bases between. The CDR3 is made up of 13 amino acids. The DNA for the CDR3 is TGTGCCAGTTACAACCGGGACGGCTACGAGCAGTACTTC. Its protein is CASYNRDGYEQYF.

This clonotype appeared a few times. J is TRBJ1-2 and V is TRBV13; 10 nucleotides agree with TRBD1. Trimming cost V 1 base and J 3 bases; bases outside gene matches: 8. The CDR3 is 17 residues long. Germline V gives CDR1 PRHDT, CDR2 FYEKMQ (reference sequence). The CDR3 is CASSLEGTGEDHYGYTF. DNA for the CDR3: TGTGCCAGCAGCTTAGAAGGGACAGGGGAGGATCACTATGGCTACACCTTC.

The chain carries TRBV6-6 and TRBJ2-7; the D is unclear. The CDR3 sequence is 13 residues long. Germline V gene lookup returns CDR1 MNHNY and CDR2 SVGAGI (reference sequence). The ends were cut back, 5 bases at V and 6 bases at J, with 14 bases in the middle. Here the CDR3 DNA reads TGTGCCAGCAGTGATTTTAAGTTGGGCGAGCAGTACTTC. The encoded protein is CASSDFKLGEQYF.

This sequence joins TRBV7-2 and TRBJ1-4, with D perhaps matching TRBD1 (6 bases). This CDR3 comprises 12 residues. V was shortened by 5 bases and J by 8 bases, with 9 bases between the two germline ends. The V gene's germline CDR1 is SGHTA and CDR2 FQGNSA. The CDR3 DNA follows: TGTGCCAGCAGCCACGACAGGGAAAAACTGTTTTTT. It yields the protein CASSHDREKLFF.

The V gene is TRBV4-1, the J gene TRBJ1-2; D unclear. The CDR3 spans 14 residues. Trimming took off 0 bases at V and 6 bases at J, with 11 bases between the two ends. Germline CDR1 reads MGHRA; CDR2 reads YSYEKL. The CDR3 DNA reads TGCGCCAGCAGCCAAGAAACGTCGGGCCATGGCTACACCTTC. This codes for CASSQETSGHGYTF.

The rearrangement links TRBV30 to TRBJ1-1, with D maybe TRBD1 (5 bases). The germline V gene encodes CDR1 GTSNPN and CDR2 SVGIG (reference sequence). The CDR3 contains 15 residues. Trimming shortened V by 1 base and J by 1 base, and 13 bases separated the two germline ends. The CDR3 loop is CAWSAPDRTNTEAFF. DNA of the CDR3: TGTGCCTGGAGTGCCCCCGACAGAACGAACACTGAAGCTTTCTTT.